The clone carrying this TCR beta chain was detected once. A read error is possible here, since a much larger clone lies one base away. This CDR3 is missing its conserved last phenylalanine or tryptophan, likely due to a read error. TCRdb called the RACE reads again in MiXCR, with one record for every CDR3 protein. This sample has fewer than 500,000 distinct CDR3 sequences, with approximately 5.1% found just once. Time point described: patch test 1, 2 weeks after DPC sensitization. Treatment denoted: therapeutic diphenylcyclopropenone sensitization with weekly scalp DPC. This sample is part of a study of human T cells and chemical hapten exposure. Study background: 2% DPC applied to a roughly 2 cm by roughly 2 cm arm area sensitized donors.

Trimming left V 7 bases short and J 2 bases short, with 16 bases between. The CDR3 is made up of 15 amino acids. The sample consisted of whole blood, taken in connection with sensitization to the hapten diphenylcyclopropenone (DPC). The chain has TRBV12-3 or TRBV12-4 and TRBJ2-3, with a tentative D call TRBD1 (6 bases). The sequence derives from a woman between 45 and 60 years old with alopecia areata. Some clones in this sample may be carry-over from other donors' samples. Written as DNA, the CDR3 is TGTGCCAGCACCGAACGGACAGAGTTCACAGATACGCAGTATCTT. Translated: CASTERTEFTDTQYL.